This TCR beta chain appears in the sequencing data of a study of tumor and adjacent non-tumor tissue in lung cancer (dated by TCRdb to 2017 to 2018). Concerning the study at large: The cohort included about a dozen adenocarcinoma, 2 squamous cell carcinoma and 1 small cell lung cancer patients. Ages among the 15 or so patients ranged from roughly 31 to 76 years, there were around ten men and 5 women, and disease was at TNM stage I to III. Sequencing produced approximately 130 million productive TCRbeta reads in total, an average of about 4.5 million reads per sample. The study compared bulk TCRbeta repertoires between lung tumor tissue and matched distant non-tumor lung tissue from fewer than 19 lung cancer patients. More than 25 paired specimens, one tumor and one normal lung sample per patient, were profiled by TCRbeta CDR3 sequencing. What the authors observed across the whole study: Because peripheral blood was not sequenced, blood TCRbeta repertoires in the lung cancer patients of the study were not examined. Significantly higher TCR diversity (inverse Simpson) was observed in tumor tissue than in normal lung tissue (around 450 vs 150, P = 0.0075, Mann-Whitney U test). The methods do not name the sequencing platform or mention unique molecular identifiers. Younger patients had significantly higher TCR diversity, and higher tumor TCR diversity was associated with shorter overall and disease-free survival. A significantly larger cumulative share of the repertoire was made up by the top 100 clones in normal lung than in tumor tissue. With only roughly 14 patients in the cohort, the authors noted that larger samples and more detailed clinical data are needed.

The receptor library was made with multiplex PCR. This sample was sequenced with an Illumina HiSeq 2500. TCRbeta libraries were constructed through three rounds of nested PCR with primers (Table S4) according to protocols adapted from ARM-PCR. Before sequencing, PCR products of 200-500 bp were excised from the gel and purified with the QIAquick gel extraction kit. The published analysis was carried out like this. Reads were cleaned with Trimmomatic, merged with FLASH into complete CDR3 sequences, and assigned to V(D)J germline segments with MiTCR. VDJtools was used to compute clonal diversity as the inverse Simpson's index. In-frame sequences lacking a premature stop codon were counted as productive reads. The public reads were run again by TCRdb, first through fastp at Q25 and then through MiXCR, and only productive beta chains were kept. Entries that share a CDR3 protein sequence are merged under the most common genes and DNA. TCRdb's processing, not the authors', yielded these V and J calls. This sample comprises 43,000 or so distinct CDR3 sequences, approximately 61% of them detected only once. Of the sample, less than 55% is held by the ten largest clones.

RNA was isolated from bulk unsorted tissue, and RNA quality was assessed with a NanoDrop ND-1000 and an Agilent 2100. For the normal lung samples, distant non-tumor tissue was collected more than 3 cm away from the tumor edge. Newly diagnosed lung cancer patients without prior chemotherapy who had been admitted for thoracic surgery in China between August and November 2014 were enrolled as donors. The study excluded patients who had received radiotherapy or chemotherapy before or who had another cancer at the same time. Surgical tissue pieces of 1-2 cm3 were preserved in RNAlater solution and were kept at -80 degrees C until use. This clonotype was counted at least ten times. Its recognized antigen is unknown. Base quality data are lacking; no much larger clone is found one base away. The sequence was collected from a man aged 50 or older with non-small cell lung cancer. Sequencing input: distant non-tumor lung tissue.

CDR3 region: CASSLTNTDTQYF. The DNA sequence is as follows: TGTGCCAGCAGTTTGACTAACACAGATACGCAGTATTTT. The rearranged chain carries TRBV12-3 or TRBV12-4 and TRBJ2-3; matching of 5 bases hints at TRBD2 as the D gene. V is shortened by 3 bases, J by 2 bases, and the region joining them spans 6 bases. The CDR3 sequence holds 13 residues, the cysteine and phenylalanine included. Only CDR3 DNA is held: 39 bases, read in frame from base 1.